This T cell receptor beta chain was sequenced in a study of vaccination and CD4 T cells after COVID-19. Turning to the study itself: SARS-CoV-2, HCoV-NL63, HCoV-OC43 and HCoV-229E supplied the overlapping spike peptides used to stimulate cells.

Concerning this clonotype itself: What it binds is unknown.

Noted treatment: approximately 10-day PBMC culture with coronavirus spike peptide pools or control peptides (ViraFEST assay). Under the ViraFEST approach, antigen-specific T cells were expanded with peptide pools and TCRs subsequently sequenced. US Alpha, Beta and Delta variants postdated the positive PCR dates, which ran from March to December 2020. This CDR3 has 15 amino acids. Trimming cost V 2 bases and J 5 bases, with 12 bases left between them. Germline assignment: CDR1 MDHEN and CDR2 SYDVKM. Once obtained from cultured CD4+ T cells, the DNA was sequenced using the Oncomine TCR Beta short-read assay. TCRdb recomputed calls from the PCR reads with MiXCR, one row per CDR3 protein. Here the sample spans just under 20,000 distinct CDR3 sequences, 52% being singletons.

This chain links TRBV28 with TRBJ2-2; either TRBD1 or TRBD2 may supply D (5 bases each). Sequencing used CD4+ T cells from blood, cultured in vitro. This receptor was taken from a human donor who had recovered from COVID-19. The CDR3 spells CASSLDQGGTGELFF. The CDR3 nucleotides are TGTGCCAGCAGTTTAGACCAGGGCGGGACCGGGGAGCTGTTTTTT. The whole variable domain, remainder taken from reference TRBV28 and TRBJ2-2, is DVKVTQSSRYLVKRTGEKVFLECVQDMDHENMFWYRQDPGLGLRLIYFSYDVKMKEKGDIPEGYSVSREKKERFSLILESASTNQTSMYLCASSLDQGGTGELFFGEGSRLTVL.